The T cell receptor (beta chain) described here comes from a study of CD8 T cells in ankylosing spondylitis (dated by TCRdb to the late 2010s). For the wider study: The study set out to find disease-linked TCR variants by profiling T cell receptor beta repertoires in ankylosing spondylitis patients and healthy donors. Peripheral blood was sampled, and synovial fluid was additionally collected from ankylosing spondylitis patients. The full study cohort comprised 20 to 30 ankylosing spondylitis patients and about 110 healthy donors. Paper-wide results and their limitations: A TCR beta motif made up of 7 to 9 highly homologous amino acid variants appeared to be characteristic of blood from ankylosing spondylitis patients. The disease-linked clones showed a CD8+ phenotype and occurred at relatively low frequencies in peripheral blood. Significant enrichment of the disease-linked clones was reported in matched synovial fluid samples from ankylosing spondylitis patients. Some motif variants had previously been reported in the synovial fluid and blood of reactive arthritis patients, which suggests shared mechanisms of disease initiation.

This clonotype was picked up a small number of times. The target of this receptor is not known. No much larger clone is present one base from it, and per-base qualities are unavailable. Sequencing instrument: Illumina HiSeq 2500. TCR beta libraries were prepared by quantitative 5'-RACE with molecular barcodes. The authors' analysis ran thus. A new computational method based on a probabilistic model of VDJ rearrangement was used to identify disease-linked TCR variants. TCRdb's own reprocessing of the public reads used fastp at Q25 and MiXCR and kept productive beta chains. Each entry is one CDR3 protein sequence, shown with its most common DNA and genes. These V and J calls originate from TCRdb's pipeline instead of the authors' own analysis. The sample contains nearly 250,000 distinct CDR3 sequences, around 32% of them found a single time. The leading ten clones occupy about 4.2% of the sample. The receptor comes from a male donor with ankylosing spondylitis or in good health (not recorded which). The specimen was blood, either unsorted or a sorted T cell fraction (not recorded which).

The DNA sequence is given as TGCAGTGCTAGAGCCAAAAACGCCGAGCAGTACTTC. It is translated as CSARAKNAEQYF. The chain couples TRBV20-1 to TRBJ2-7; confidence is insufficient to name the D gene. Reading from cysteine to phenylalanine, the CDR3 counts 12 amino acids. Only the CDR3 DNA stays, 36 bases, in frame from base 1. V loses 1 base of germline sequence and J loses 6 bases, and the interval between the two ends is 10 bases. CDR1 and CDR2, looked up from the germline V gene (reference sequence), are DFQATT and SNEGSKA.